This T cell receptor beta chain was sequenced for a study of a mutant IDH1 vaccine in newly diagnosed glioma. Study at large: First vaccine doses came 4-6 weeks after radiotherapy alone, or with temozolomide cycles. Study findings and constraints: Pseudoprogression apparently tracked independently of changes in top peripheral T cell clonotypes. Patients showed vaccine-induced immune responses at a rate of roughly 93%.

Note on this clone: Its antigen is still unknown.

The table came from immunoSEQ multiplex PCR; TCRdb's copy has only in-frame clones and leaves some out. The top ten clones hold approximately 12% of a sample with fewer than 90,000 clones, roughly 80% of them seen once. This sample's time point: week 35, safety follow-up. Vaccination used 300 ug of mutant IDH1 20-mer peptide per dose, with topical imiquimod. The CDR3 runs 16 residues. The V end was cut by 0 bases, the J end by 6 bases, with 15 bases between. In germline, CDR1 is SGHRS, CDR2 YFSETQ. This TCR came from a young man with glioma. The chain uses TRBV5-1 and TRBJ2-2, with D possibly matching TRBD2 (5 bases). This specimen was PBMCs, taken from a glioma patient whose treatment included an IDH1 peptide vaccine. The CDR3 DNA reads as TGCGCCAGCAGCTTGGGTGGATCCTCCGGGGCCGGGGAGCTGTTTTTT. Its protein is CASSLGGSSGAGELFF.